This passage covers 17 T cell receptor beta chains from one sample sequenced in a study of CD8+CD57+ T cells in acquired aplastic anemia. TCR beta VDJ and CDR3 profiles were obtained from a genomic DNA template. TCRdb reprocessed the reads via MiXCR and lists one record per CDR3 protein. The repertoire consists of roughly 200,000 distinct CDR3 sequences, with roughly three fifths occurring once and the leading ten covering about two fifths. Patients sequenced had flow cytometry evidence of CD8+CD57+ cell expansion. Sequencing was performed on sorted CD4+, CD8+, or CD8+CD57+ T cells (not recorded which) from PBMCs. These receptors originate from a human donor with aplastic anemia.

The chain carries TRBV2 and TRBJ1-2; 10 bases fit TRBD1. CDR1 is SNHLY, CDR2 FYNNEI, per germline. This CDR3 comprises 16 residues. The V gene end was trimmed by 3 bases and the J gene end by 5 bases; junction bases not matched to a gene: 9. CDR3 protein: CASSDLEGQGFYGYTF. The CDR3 bases are TGTGCCAGCAGTGATTTGGAGGGACAGGGGTTTTATGGCTACACCTTC.

The chain links TRBV5-1 to TRBJ2-1, with D perhaps TRBD2 (6 bases). Deletions cut 0 bases from V and 2 bases from J, with 15 bases between. The CDR3 totals 17 residues. Germline CDR1 and CDR2: SGHRS and YFSETQ. The CDR3 loop reads CASSLATFGGAYNEQFF. CDR3 nucleotide sequence: TGCGCCAGCAGCTTGGCTACTTTTGGCGGGGCCTACAATGAGCAGTTCTTC.

This chain connects TRBV5-1 to TRBJ2-7, with 7 bases identical to TRBD2. The V gene's germline CDR1 is SGHRS and CDR2 YFSETQ. The V segment lost 1 base and the J segment 1 base; nucleotides outside the gene matches: 2. The CDR3 spans 14 residues. CDR3 residues: CASSLLAESYEQYF. DNA for the CDR3: TGCGCCAGCAGCTTGCTAGCGGAATCCTACGAGCAGTACTTC.

The chain carries TRBV12-3 or TRBV12-4 and TRBJ2-1; no definite D call. With 5 bases removed from V and 4 bases from J, the gap between germline ends came to 6 bases. The CDR3 runs to 12 residues. CDR3 region: CASSPRYNEQFF. Written as DNA, the CDR3 is TGTGCCAGCAGTCCCCGTTACAATGAGCAGTTCTTC.

This clonotype was seen a single time. The genes are TRBV19 and TRBJ2-5, with D possibly TRBD1 on 5 matching bases. The CDR3 has 16 residues. Per the germline V gene, CDR1 is LNHDA and CDR2 is SQIVND (reference sequence). Trimming left V 7 bases short and J 2 bases short, with 20 bases between. In DNA, the CDR3 is TGTGCCAGTAAAATAAACTGGGGCAACTCGCAAGAGACCCAGTACTTC. It yields the protein CASKINWGNSQETQYF.

The CDR3 loop reads CASSYGLAGAKTQYF. CDR3 nucleotide sequence: TGTGCCAGCAGCTACGGACTAGCGGGAGCAAAGACCCAGTACTTC. The V gene is TRBV7-2, the J gene TRBJ2-5; 13 positions agree with TRBD2. Germline V gene data show CDR1 as SGHTA and CDR2 as FQGNSA. This CDR3 contains 15 residues. The V gene end was trimmed by 4 bases and the J gene end by 6 bases; junction bases not matched to a gene: 5. Drawing the rest from reference TRBV7-2 and TRBJ2-5, the complete variable domain is GAGVSQSPSNKVTEKGKDVELRCDPISGHTALYWYRQSLGQGLEFLIYFQGNSAPDKSGLPSDRFSAERTGGSVSTLTIQRTQQEDSAVYLCASSYGLAGAKTQYFGPGTRLLVL.

V is TRBV10-3 and J is TRBJ2-7; TRBD1 matches 7 bases. The J segment lost 2 bases and the V segment lost 4 bases, leaving 8 bases of the junction unmatched. Germline V gene sequence: CDR1 ENHRY, CDR2 SYGVKD. This CDR3 has 15 amino acids. This CDR3 is CAISGAGTATYEQYF. The DNA of the CDR3 is TGTGCCATCAGTGGGGCCGGGACAGCTACCTACGAGCAGTACTTC.

This clonotype was found many times. V gene TRBV29-1 combines with J gene TRBJ2-2, with D tentatively TRBD1 (5 bases). The CDR3 extends over 14 amino acids. Trimming took off 3 bases at V and 4 bases at J, with 12 bases between the two ends. Germline CDR1 and CDR2: SQVTM and ANQGSEA. The DNA of the CDR3 is TGCAGCGTTGACCTCAAGGGGTCCACCGGGGAGCTGTTTTTT. Its translation is CSVDLKGSTGELFF.

This clonotype was found a few times. The gene calls are TRBV7-2 and TRBJ1-2; D is uncertain. This CDR3 has 12 amino acids. The germline gives CDR1 SGHTA, CDR2 FQGNSA. With 4 bases removed from V and 5 bases from J, the gap between germline ends came to 8 bases. The CDR3 DNA reads TGTGCCAGCAGCTCACATCGGTATGGCTACACCTTC. This sequence encodes CASSSHRYGYTF.

The gene calls are TRBV2 and TRBJ2-7; D tentatively fits TRBD1 or TRBD2 (6 bases each). This CDR3 has 14 residues. Germline values: CDR1 SNHLY, CDR2 FYNNEI. Between the trimmed V and J ends, which lost 8 bases and 2 bases, there was a span of 16 bases. CDR3 nucleotide sequence: TGTGCCAGCCTTTCGGGGGCCCCAACCTACGAGCAGTACTTC. Protein sequence: CASLSGAPTYEQYF.

The J gene is TRBJ1-2, the V gene TRBV29-1, with D unclear. Germline CDR1 reads SQVTM; CDR2 reads ANQGSEA. V was clipped by 7 bases and J by 7 bases, with 19 bases between them. There are 13 residues in the CDR3. DNA for the CDR3: TGCAGCGCCCTACCCCCCGGGGATCGTGGCTACACCTTC. It specifies CSALPPGDRGYTF.

Ten or more counts support this clonotype. The chain carries TRBV12-3 or TRBV12-4 and TRBJ1-2; tentative D call: TRBD1 (5 bases). CDR3 length: 15 amino acids. V was pared by 5 bases and J by 4 bases, with 17 bases between. CDR3 DNA: TGTGCCAGCAGTCGCCCCGAACGGGACCTCTATGGCTACACCTTC. It is translated as CASSRPERDLYGYTF.

Only a few counts were recorded for this clonotype. The chain links TRBV29-1 to TRBJ2-5; TRBD2 might be the D (6 bases). CDR1 SQVTM and CDR2 ANQGSEA come from the germline V gene. V lost 4 bases and J 2 bases, leaving 17 bases between the germline ends. The CDR3 covers 15 residues. Here the CDR3 reads CSVVFRDLLQETQYF. The CDR3 DNA is TGCAGCGTTGTTTTCCGGGACTTGCTTCAAGAGACCCAGTACTTC.

This clonotype has a single count. The chain combines TRBV2 with TRBJ2-7; 9 positions agree with TRBD1. The J call may be faulty, since TRBJ2-5 better matches the DNA end. The CDR3 is 15 residues long. Germline values: CDR1 SNHLY, CDR2 FYNNEI. The CDR3, as DNA: TGTGCCAGCAGTGATGGACAGGGGACTCCAGAGACCCAGTACTTC. Protein: CASSDGQGTPETQYF.

This clonotype was counted only a few times. This chain joins TRBV7-3 and TRBJ1-1; D might be TRBD1 (6 bases). Germline loops: CDR1 SGHTA, CDR2 FQGTGA. V dropped 3 bases and J dropped 1 base, with 6 bases sitting between them. The CDR3 is 13 amino acids. The CDR3: CASSLDRNTEAFF. In nucleotides, the CDR3 is TGTGCCAGCAGCTTGGACAGGAACACTGAAGCTTTCTTT.

This clonotype was observed a few times. The chain uses TRBV7-2 and TRBJ2-5; D may be TRBD1 or TRBD2 (5 bases each). This CDR3 is built from 15 residues. Trimming took off 0 bases at V and 2 bases at J, with 10 bases between the two ends. CDR1 SGHTA and CDR2 FQGNSA come from the germline V gene. The CDR3, as DNA: TGTGCCAGCAGCTTAGCGAGGGGATTACAAGAGACCCAGTACTTC. It specifies CASSLARGLQETQYF.

With respect to this clonotype: A much larger clone lies a single base off, so this may be a read error. In nucleotides, the CDR3 is TGCGCCAGCAGCCAAGATTGGGGACAGGGAGCGCATGGCTACACCTTC. It codes for CASSQDWGQGAHGYTF. This chain connects TRBV4-1 to TRBJ1-2; 9 bases line up with TRBD1. Germline assignment: CDR1 MGHRA and CDR2 YSYEKL. V lost 0 bases and J lost 6; bases outside the gene matches: 8. This CDR3 spans 16 amino acids.